Below are 15 T cell receptor beta chains sequenced from a single sample in a study of T cell responses to AZD1222 COVID-19 vaccine (dated by TCRdb to about 2021). The method was the immunoSEQ multiplex PCR assay. The table comes from immuneACCESS by way of TCRdb, which keeps in-frame sequences with V and J called. Part of the clones is missing from these tables; in studies checked, under half for an unresolved V gene and the rest for unknown reasons. The sample profile shows 63,000 or so clones; 85% of them were found once. The ten largest clones add up to approximately 18% of the sample. The meaning of the sample's time point label: baseline before first vaccination. The sequencing used peripheral blood, collected on day 0 of AZD1222 vaccination. Receptors were obtained from an adult in good health.

The V call is TRBV29-1, the J call TRBJ1-2; no firm D call. Germline V gene data show CDR1 as SQVTM and CDR2 as ANQGSEA. The CDR3 consists of 14 residues. The V gene lost 2 bases and the J gene lost 8 bases, with 18 bases spanning the gap. CDR3 protein: CSVENLGPTKGYTF. CDR3 DNA: TGCAGCGTTGAAAATCTGGGTCCGACCAAGGGCTACACCTTC.

The chain is built from TRBV30 and TRBJ2-5; perhaps D is TRBD1 or TRBD2 (6 bases each). Germline V CDR1 and CDR2: GTSNPN, SVGIG (reference sequence). The V gene lost 3 bases and the J gene lost 5 bases, with 13 bases spanning the gap. This CDR3 spans 13 amino acids. The CDR3, as DNA: TGTGCCTGGAGAAGGGGGGTGGATGAGACCCAGTACTTC. It translates to CAWRRGVDETQYF.

This clone was found once. The V call is TRBV5-1, the J call TRBJ1-6; D is unclear. V lost 0 bases to trimming and J lost 11 bases, with 18 bases between them. CDR1 SGHRS and CDR2 YFSETQ come from the germline V gene. CDR3 size: 16 residues. In nucleotides, the CDR3 is TGCGCCAGCAGCTTGGCCGTTACGAGTCGATGGACACCCCTCCACTTT. It yields the protein CASSLAVTSRWTPLHF. Complete variable domain (other parts from reference TRBV5-1 and TRBJ1-6): KAGVTQTPRYLIKTRGQQVTLSCSPISGHRSVSWYQQTPGQGLQFLFEYFSETQRNKGNFPGRFSGRQFSNSRSEMNVSTLELGDSALYLCASSLAVTSRWTPLHFGNGTRLTVT.

The gene calls are TRBV13 and TRBJ2-3; perhaps TRBD2 as D (6 bases). Per germline, CDR1 PRHDT and CDR2 FYEKMQ (reference sequence). V was cut by 5 bases and J by 7 bases, with 16 bases left in between. The CDR3 consists of 14 residues. CDR3 nucleotide sequence: TGTGCCAGCAGCCCCCGTGGAGGGGCAAATACGCAGTATTTT. It is translated as CASSPRGGANTQYF.

The chain recombines TRBV6-5 with TRBJ2-7, with 8 bases lining up with TRBD2. The germline CDR1 and CDR2 sequences are MNHEY and SVGAGI. This CDR3 has 13 amino acids. The ends lost 7 bases at V and 3 bases at J; junction bases unmatched: 5. The CDR3 DNA is TGTGCCAGCATGCGGGGGGCCCTCTACGAGCAGTACTTC. It specifies CASMRGALYEQYF.

The chain couples TRBV19 to TRBJ2-7; perhaps TRBD2 as D (6 bases). Germline V gene lookup returns CDR1 LNHDA and CDR2 SQIVND (reference sequence). The V and J ends lost 4 bases and 6 bases respectively, with 16 bases between them. The length of the CDR3 is 14 residues. The CDR3 reads CASSTRRERGEQYF. Here the CDR3 DNA reads TGTGCCAGTAGTACTCGACGGGAGCGCGGCGAGCAGTACTTC.

The CDR3 protein is CASSLRRNTEAFF. The CDR3 DNA follows: TGTGCCAGCAGCCTCAGAAGGAACACTGAAGCTTTCTTT. The V call is TRBV7-3, the J call TRBJ1-1; no clear D gene. Trimming cost V 5 bases and J 1 base, with 8 bases left between them. The CDR3 has 13 residues. Germline values: CDR1 SGHTA, CDR2 FQGTGA.

The chain carries TRBV7-6 and TRBJ2-1; 8 positions agree with TRBD1. This CDR3 has 17 amino acids. Losses at the gene ends were 0 bases for V and 7 bases for J; bases not matched to a gene: 11. In germline, CDR1 is SGHVS, CDR2 FNYEAQ. CDR3 residues: CASSLATGGAVGNEQFF. The DNA for the CDR3 is TGTGCCAGCAGCTTAGCCACAGGGGGTGCGGTTGGGAATGAGCAGTTCTTC.

The chain recombines TRBV24-1 with TRBJ1-2, with TRBD1 as a possible D gene (5 bases). The V gene's germline CDR1 is KGHDR and CDR2 SFDVKD. The CDR3 is 13 residues long. Trimming cost V 5 bases and J 4 bases, with 10 bases left between them. The DNA for the CDR3 is TGTGCCACCAGTGGGCAGGGTTTCTATGGCTACACCTTC. Translation gives CATSGQGFYGYTF.

This clone was recorded only once. The chain is built from TRBV14 and TRBJ1-3; unclear D gene. The CDR3 consists of 17 residues. V lost 0 bases and J lost 4, with 16 bases in between. Germline V lookup: CDR1 SGHDN, CDR2 FVKESK. The CDR3 here is CASSQEAGGRRGNTIYF. CDR3 bases: TGTGCCAGCAGCCAAGAAGCGGGCGGACGAAGGGGAAACACCATATATTTT.

The chain has TRBV6-6 and TRBJ1-3; D perhaps matches TRBD1 (5 bases). V dropped 10 bases and J dropped 2 bases, with 15 bases sitting between them. This CDR3 contains 14 residues. Germline-derived CDR1 and CDR2 are MNHNY and SVGAGI (reference sequence). The CDR3 loop is CATNVGGTGNTIYF. Here the CDR3 DNA reads TGTGCCACCAACGTCGGGGGGACTGGAAACACCATATATTTT.

This clone appeared once. In DNA, the CDR3 is TGTGCCAGCAGTGAGGACTACGAGCAGTACTTC. Its translation: CASSEDYEQYF. The chain uses TRBV2 and TRBJ2-7; D remains ambiguous. The V gene lost 3 bases and the J gene lost 3 bases, with 3 bases spanning the gap. The CDR3 is 11 residues long. Germline assignment: CDR1 SNHLY and CDR2 FYNNEI.

V gene TRBV5-6 combines with J gene TRBJ2-2; TRBD1 might be the D (6 bases). This CDR3 has 15 amino acids. The germline CDR1 and CDR2 sequences are SGHDT and YYEEEE. V was clipped by 2 bases and J by 0 bases, with 8 bases between them. The CDR3 DNA reads TGTGCCAGCAGCTTTGGACAGACGAACACCGGGGAGCTGTTTTTT. Translating gives CASSFGQTNTGELFF.

The V gene is TRBV19, the J gene TRBJ1-1, with D possibly TRBD1 on 5 matching bases. Trimming took 10 bases from V and 10 from J, leaving 16 bases between them. Germline-derived CDR1 and CDR2 are LNHDA and SQIVND (reference sequence). CDR3 size: 11 residues. The CDR3 region has the DNA TGTGCCACCCGCAGGGACGGGGCAGCTTTCTTT. As protein: CATRRDGAAFF.

The chain recombines TRBV4-1 with TRBJ1-2; the D gene is possibly TRBD1 (5 bases). V shed 2 bases and J shed 4 bases, with 14 bases lying between them. Germline V gene lookup returns CDR1 MGHRA and CDR2 YSYEKL. The CDR3 extends over 15 amino acids. Here the CDR3 reads CASSQRGEAFYGYTF. CDR3 nucleotide sequence: TGCGCCAGCAGCCAAAGGGGAGAAGCTTTCTATGGCTACACCTTC.